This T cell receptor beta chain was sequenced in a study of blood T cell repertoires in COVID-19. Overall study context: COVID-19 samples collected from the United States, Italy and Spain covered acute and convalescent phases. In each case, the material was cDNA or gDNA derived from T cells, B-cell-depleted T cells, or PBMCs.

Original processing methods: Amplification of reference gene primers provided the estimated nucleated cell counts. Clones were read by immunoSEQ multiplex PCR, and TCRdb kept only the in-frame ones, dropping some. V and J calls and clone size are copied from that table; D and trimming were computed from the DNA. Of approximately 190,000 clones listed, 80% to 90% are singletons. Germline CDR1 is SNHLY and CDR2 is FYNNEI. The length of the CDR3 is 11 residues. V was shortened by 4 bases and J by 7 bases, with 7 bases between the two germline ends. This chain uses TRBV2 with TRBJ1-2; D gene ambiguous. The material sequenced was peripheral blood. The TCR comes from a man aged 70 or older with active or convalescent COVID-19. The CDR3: CASSVVAGYTF. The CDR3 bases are TGTGCCAGCAGTGTAGTTGCTGGCTACACCTTC.